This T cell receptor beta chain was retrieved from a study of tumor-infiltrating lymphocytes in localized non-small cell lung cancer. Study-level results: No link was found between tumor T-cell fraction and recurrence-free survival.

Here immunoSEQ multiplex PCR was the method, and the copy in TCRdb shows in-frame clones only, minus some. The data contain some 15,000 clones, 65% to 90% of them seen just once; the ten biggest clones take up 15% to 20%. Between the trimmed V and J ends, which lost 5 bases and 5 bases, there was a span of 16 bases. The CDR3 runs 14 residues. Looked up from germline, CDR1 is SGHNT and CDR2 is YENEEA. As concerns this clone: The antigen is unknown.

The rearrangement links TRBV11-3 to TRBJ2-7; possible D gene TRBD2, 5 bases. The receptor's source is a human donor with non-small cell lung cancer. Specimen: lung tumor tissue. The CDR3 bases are TGTGCCAGCAGCCCTCGGCTCGGGGAAAACGAGCAGTACTTC. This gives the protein CASSPRLGENEQYF.